This T cell receptor (beta chain) was captured by sequencing in a study of blood T cell repertoires in COVID-19. Study summary: Sites across the United States, Italy and Spain contributed samples from acute and convalescent COVID-19.

This CDR3 has 18 amino acids. The ends lost 2 bases at V and 2 bases at J; junction bases unmatched: 10. The germline gives CDR1 SGHDT, CDR2 YYEEEE. The data were produced by immunoSEQ multiplex PCR, yet TCRdb's version contains in-frame clones alone and is incomplete. The sample lists 150,000 to 200,000 clones; around 82% were seen once. The chain uses TRBV5-6 and TRBJ2-6, with 7 nucleotides matching TRBD1. The receptor's source is a man aged 18-30 years with active or convalescent COVID-19. Sequenced input: peripheral blood. The CDR3 sequence: CASSLATGNVAGANVLTF. CDR3 sequence (DNA): TGTGCCAGCAGCTTAGCGACAGGGAACGTGGCTGGGGCCAACGTCCTGACTTTC.